The subject of this entry is one T cell receptor (beta chain). Its cognate antigen is unknown. The junction and the germline gene differ at one end; a read error may be behind it. Profiled with immunoSEQ multiplex PCR; TCRdb holds only in-frame clones, not every one. The sample lists 780,000 or so clones; over 60% were seen once. Each of the donors was a healthy adult who was HIV-negative and had not had a recent acute infection or vaccination. There are 13 residues in the CDR3. CDR1 and CDR2 from the germline V gene are SGDLS and YYNGEE. The record originates from a study of shared clonotypes between healthy human individuals. The study's findings and limits: Non-shared clonotypes displayed generation probabilities falling below those of clonotypes present in all four donors. Generally, estimated richness proved larger in naive subsets than it did in memory subsets.

Sequencing input: memory CD4+ T cells sorted from blood. Subset: CD45RA-negative fraction. The clonotype originates from a woman aged 25 to 39 in good health. The chain recombines TRBV9 with TRBJ2-5, with TRBD2 identical over 8 bases. CDR3 sequence: CASSVDQRENQYF. CDR3 nucleotides: TGTGCCAGCAGCGTAGACCAGCGGGAGAACCAGTACTTC.